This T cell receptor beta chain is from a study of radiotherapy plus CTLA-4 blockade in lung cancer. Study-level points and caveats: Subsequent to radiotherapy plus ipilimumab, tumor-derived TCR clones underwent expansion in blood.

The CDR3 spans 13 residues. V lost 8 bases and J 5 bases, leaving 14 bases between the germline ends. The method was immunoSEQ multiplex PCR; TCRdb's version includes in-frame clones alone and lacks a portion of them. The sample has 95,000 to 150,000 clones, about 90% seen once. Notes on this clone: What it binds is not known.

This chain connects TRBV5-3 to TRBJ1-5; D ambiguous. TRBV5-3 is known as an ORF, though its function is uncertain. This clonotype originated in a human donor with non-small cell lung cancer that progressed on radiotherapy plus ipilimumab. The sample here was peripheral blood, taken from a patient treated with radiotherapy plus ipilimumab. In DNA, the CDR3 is TGTGCCAGCGGAGGTGGGAATTATCAGCCCCAGCATTTT. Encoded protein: CASGGGNYQPQHF.